Included here is one TCR beta chain sequence, with context. The V gene's germline CDR1 is SGHVS and CDR2 FQNEAQ. CDR3 size: 13 residues. V lost 3 bases and J lost 3, with 8 bases in between. The data derive from a study of regulatory dendritic cells for organ transplantation. This table comes from immunoSEQ multiplex PCR, and its TCRdb copy is limited to in-frame clones, with some not included. Here the sample spans 20,000 to 25,000 clones, 74% being singletons. The sequencing input was memory CD4+ T cells from blood. Subset specified: CD45RO+ memory T cells. The receptor comes from a human donor in good health. The genes are TRBV7-8 and TRBJ2-5; TRBD1 might be the D (5 bases). The CDR3 is CASSFTGKETQYF. The DNA of the CDR3 is TGTGCCAGCAGCTTTACAGGAAAAGAGACCCAGTACTTC.